This is a list of T cell receptor beta chains from one sample in a study of cytomegalovirus exposure and HLA in healthy donors. Method: immunoSEQ multiplex PCR; TCRdb's copy keeps in-frame clones and lacks some. This sample's table reports more than 95,000 clones. The sample consisted of PBMCs. The receptors originated from a man aged 30 to 45 in good health and CMV-seronegative. Each CDR3 is given with its conserved first and last residue. Each record gives: CDR3 protein, CDR3 DNA, D gene, J gene, V gene. A D gene is named only where the DNA matches it firmly.

CASSLSSGANVLTF TGTGCCAGCAGCCTATCGTCTGGGGCCAACGTCCTGACTTTC - TRBJ2-6 TRBV28
CASSFSHTNTEAFF TGTGCCAGCAGCTTCTCACACACGAACACTGAAGCTTTCTTT - TRBJ1-1 TRBV7-2
CASSQDKNTEAFF TGCGCCAGCAGCCAAGACAAGAACACTGAAGCTTTCTTT - TRBJ1-1 TRBV4-3
CASSQTGALEQYF TGCGCCAGCAGCCAGACGGGAGCCCTAGAGCAGTACTTC - TRBJ2-7 TRBV4-1
CASSYQVHSPLHF TGTGCCAGCAGTTACCAGGTTCATTCACCCCTCCACTTT - TRBJ1-6 TRBV27
CASSSTTGQGASYEQYF TGTGCCAGCAGCTCCACTACGGGACAGGGGGCTTCATACGAGCAGTACTTC TRBD1 TRBJ2-7 TRBV13
CASSLSGDSYGYTF TGCGCCAGCAGCCTCTCCGGGGATTCCTATGGCTACACCTTC - TRBJ1-2 TRBV4-3
CAWSSWWTSGSSGELFF TGTGCCTGGAGTTCTTGGTGGACTAGCGGGAGTTCTGGGGAGCTGTTTTTT TRBD2 TRBJ2-2 TRBV30
CASTSRQGNTEAFF TGTGCCAGCACCTCCCGACAGGGGAACACTGAAGCTTTCTTT TRBD1 TRBJ1-1 TRBV7-9
CASSLDRGSGDTQYF TGTGCCAGCAGCTTAGATCGGGGGAGCGGGGATACGCAGTATTTT - TRBJ2-3 TRBV7-3
CASSERAWGLAETLQYF TGTGCCAGCAGTGAAAGGGCCTGGGGACTAGCGGAAACATTGCAGTACTTC TRBD2 TRBJ2-7 TRBV6-1
CASSLLDTSYEQYF TGTGCCAGCAGTTTGTTGGACACCTCCTACGAGCAGTACTTC - TRBJ2-7 TRBV28
CASSEAWGPSWKLFF TGTGCCAGCAGTGAAGCGTGGGGGCCCTCGTGGAAACTGTTTTTT - TRBJ1-4 TRBV6-1
CAIRPGQEYGYTF TGTGCCATCAGACCGGGACAGGAGTATGGCTACACCTTC TRBD1 TRBJ1-2 TRBV10-3
CASSRVRQPQHF TGTGCCAGTAGTCGGGTAAGACAGCCCCAGCATTTT - TRBJ1-5 TRBV19
CASSQEATSGKETQYF TGCGCCAGCAGCCAAGAGGCGACTAGCGGGAAAGAGACCCAGTACTTC TRBD2 TRBJ2-5 TRBV4-1
CASSEFVNSPSYNEQFF TGTGCCAGCAGTGAATTTGTGAACAGCCCTTCCTACAATGAGCAGTTCTTC - TRBJ2-1 TRBV6-1
CASSVGTGTADTQYF TGTGCCAGCAGTGTCGGGACAGGGACGGCAGATACGCAGTATTTT TRBD1 TRBJ2-3 TRBV6-4